This T cell receptor (beta chain) was obtained from a study of T cells after yellow fever vaccination. About the study: Low-cell-number fractions underwent preparation using SMART-Seq v4 Ultra Low Input. General study points: Reappearing after the booster were most of the clones from primary vaccination (around 96% CD4, about 87% CD8). Bulk-population clonotypes that are abundant could appear as contaminants in FACS-sorted repertoires.

In making TCR cDNA, 5'RACE template switching added a universal primer site and UMIs to it. MiXCR, run by TCRdb on the 5' RACE reads, gives a single entry per CDR3 protein. The sample records just under 600,000 distinct CDR3 sequences, roughly 13% being singletons. This clonotype was counted only a few times. What it binds is unknown. The receptor's source is a man aged 25-40 years who received the YFV17D yellow fever vaccine. Source: PBMCs, taken on the day of the yellow fever booster vaccination.

CDR3 sequence reads: CASRGGQGYEQYF. Written as DNA, the CDR3 is TGTGCCAGCAGGGGAGGACAGGGCTACGAGCAGTACTTC. The genes are TRBV12-3 or TRBV12-4 and TRBJ2-7; 8 nucleotides align to TRBD1. J was trimmed by 3 bases and V by 6 bases; bases with no gene match: 4. This CDR3 is built from 13 residues.